The 17 T cell receptor beta chains reported below all come from one sample, sequenced in a study of T-cell memory formation after mild COVID-19. TCRdb itself ran the 5' RACE reads through MiXCR, one entry per CDR3 protein. The sample yields roughly 560,000 distinct CDR3 sequences, over 20% seen once. Sequencing used PBMCs or a T cell subset sorted from them (not recorded which). These receptors came from an adult woman who had mild COVID-19 (a few samples of this study predate the infection). Cell type and time point are not known.

This clonotype has ten or more counts. V usage is TRBV5-5 and J usage is TRBJ1-1; perhaps TRBD1 as D (6 bases). The CDR3 runs 15 residues. V lost 4 bases to trimming and J lost 0 bases, with 13 bases between them. Germline-derived CDR1 and CDR2 are SGHKS and YYEKEE (reference sequence). This CDR3 reads CASSGGGLMNTEAFF. CDR3 sequence (DNA): TGTGCCAGCAGCGGGGGCGGCCTCATGAACACTGAAGCTTTCTTT.

This rearrangement joins TRBV7-3 to TRBJ2-3; D may match TRBD1 or TRBD2 (5 bases each). Deletions cut 2 bases from V and 1 base from J, with 10 bases between. This CDR3 contains 15 residues. Germline V gives CDR1 SGHTA, CDR2 FQGTGA. CDR3 region: CASSLLGDGTDTQYF. CDR3 DNA sequence: TGTGCCAGCAGCTTACTAGGGGACGGCACAGATACGCAGTATTTT.

The chain links TRBV12-3 or TRBV12-4 to TRBJ2-3; TRBD1 aligns across 7 bases. The CDR3 consists of 16 residues. J was trimmed by 1 base and V by 3 bases; bases with no gene match: 7. CDR3 nucleotides: TGTGCCAGCAGTTTTGAGGGGGCGCGGGGCACAGATACGCAGTATTTT. This encodes CASSFEGARGTDTQYF.

The CDR3 sequence: CASKSPDKAFF. CDR3 bases: TGTGCCAGCAAATCTCCCGACAAAGCTTTCTTT. This chain links TRBV12-3 or TRBV12-4 with TRBJ1-1; D is unclear. The CDR3 runs 11 residues. The V end lost 7 bases, the J end lost 9 bases, and 12 bases lay between the germline ends.

This clonotype appeared a few times. CDR3 bases: TGCGCCACCGGAGTGGGTGCGGGCCGTCAAGATACGCAGTATTTT. Its protein product is CATGVGAGRQDTQYF. The rearrangement uses TRBV5-1 and TRBJ2-3; D is perhaps TRBD2 (5 bases). The CDR3 has 15 residues. V was clipped by 9 bases and J by 5 bases, with 22 bases between them. CDR1 is SGHRS, CDR2 YFSETQ, per germline.

This clonotype was detected only a few times. The genes are TRBV29-1 and TRBJ1-5, with 8 positions matching TRBD1. Germline lookup yields CDR1 SQVTM and CDR2 ANQGSEA. Trimming at V came to 4 bases and at J to 1 base, leaving 3 bases not matched to a gene. CDR3 length equals 14 residues. The CDR3 DNA sequence: TGCAGCGTTGGGACAGGGCACAGCAATCAGCCCCAGCATTTT. Residues: CSVGTGHSNQPQHF.

The chain has TRBV9 and TRBJ2-7, with D maybe TRBD1 (5 bases). The CDR3 has 15 amino acids. The V gene's germline CDR1 is SGDLS and CDR2 YYNGEE. The V gene lost 4 bases and the J gene lost 5 bases, with 19 bases spanning the gap. CDR3 amino acids: CASSTSTAPLDEQYF. As DNA, the CDR3 is TGTGCCAGCAGCACCTCGACAGCCCCTTTAGACGAGCAGTACTTC.

This clonotype appeared once. Written as DNA, the CDR3 is TGTGCCAGCGGGACCGGGACACCTAACTATGGCTACACCTTC. Its protein is CASGTGTPNYGYTF. J is TRBJ1-2 and V is TRBV6-2 or TRBV6-3; possibly TRBD1 for D (6 bases). CDR1 MNHEY and CDR2 SVGEGT come from the germline V gene. V was shortened by 8 bases and J by 0 bases, with 13 bases between the two germline ends. The CDR3 is made up of 14 amino acids.

This chain connects TRBV24-1 to TRBJ2-3, with no clear D. V was shortened by 3 bases and J by 0 bases, with 6 bases between the two germline ends. The CDR3 contains 14 residues. CDR1 KGHDR and CDR2 SFDVKD come from the germline V gene. CDR3 coding DNA: TGTGCCACCAGTGATAAGGAGAGCACAGATACGCAGTATTTT. Residues: CATSDKESTDTQYF.

The gene calls are TRBV29-1 and TRBJ2-7, with D hard to call. V was pared by 6 bases and J by 0 bases, with 12 bases between. The germline V gene has CDR1 SQVTM and CDR2 ANQGSEA. This CDR3 region has 13 residues. The CDR3 spells CSVLLTPSYEQYF. The CDR3 DNA sequence: TGCAGCGTCCTTCTGACACCCTCCTACGAGCAGTACTTC.

This clonotype was picked up a small number of times. This chain links TRBV4-1 with TRBJ1-4; D unresolved. CDR1 is MGHRA, CDR2 YSYEKL, per germline. V shed 5 bases and J shed 7 bases, with 17 bases lying between them. The CDR3 spans 15 residues. Here the CDR3 DNA reads TGCGCCAGCAGCTTACCGGACGGAGGAGGTGAAAAACTGTTTTTT. Translation: CASSLPDGGGEKLFF.

A few counts support this clonotype. The chain is built from TRBV6-2 or TRBV6-3 and TRBJ2-7; maybe TRBD2 (6 bases). V lost 5 bases and J lost 0, with 14 bases in between. The CDR3 covers 15 residues. CDR1 is MNHEY, CDR2 SVGEGT, per germline. The CDR3 DNA follows: TGTGCCAGCAGTATCCGGGACTTCGGCTCCTACGAGCAGTACTTC. Encoded protein: CASSIRDFGSYEQYF.

At least ten counts were recorded for this clonotype. The rearrangement uses TRBV5-1 and TRBJ2-7; no clear D. Germline V CDR1 and CDR2: SGHRS, YFSETQ. V lost 5 bases to trimming and J lost 2 bases, with 11 bases between them. The CDR3 covers 13 residues. This CDR3 reads CASSFSETYEQYF. The CDR3 bases are TGCGCCAGCAGTTTCTCAGAGACCTACGAGCAGTACTTC.

This clonotype was detected ten times or more. V and J are TRBV12-3 or TRBV12-4 and TRBJ1-1; D is uncertain. The CDR3 has 11 amino acids. V was trimmed by 8 bases and J by 4 bases, leaving 8 bases between them. The CDR3 is CASSQGTEAFF. The CDR3 nucleotides are TGTGCCAGCTCGCAAGGCACTGAAGCTTTCTTT.

This chain's CDR3 is CASSYGRQGGQETQYF. CDR3 DNA: TGTGCCAGCAGCTACGGACGACAGGGGGGACAAGAGACCCAGTACTTC. The chain combines TRBV7-9 with TRBJ2-5; 9 bases are a match to TRBD1. Per the germline V gene, CDR1 is SEHNR and CDR2 is FQNEAQ (reference sequence). Trimming cost V 4 bases and J 2 bases; bases outside gene matches: 8. The CDR3 sequence is 16 residues long.

This clonotype was picked up a small number of times. J is TRBJ2-7 and V is TRBV11-2, with D unresolved. Germline-derived CDR1 and CDR2 are SGHAT and FQNNGV. This CDR3 has 11 amino acids. The V end lost 1 base, the J end lost 9 bases, and 7 bases lay between the germline ends. The CDR3 region is CASSLVGVQYF. The DNA for the CDR3 is TGTGCCAGCAGCTTAGTGGGCGTGCAGTACTTC.

The CDR3 bases are TGTGCCAGCACCCCGGGGGACAACTACAATGAGCAGTTCTTC. Protein: CASTPGDNYNEQFF. The chain carries TRBV9 and TRBJ2-1; perhaps D is TRBD1 or TRBD2 (6 bases each). The CDR3 has 14 residues. Germline V gene lookup returns CDR1 SGDLS and CDR2 YYNGEE. V was cut by 6 bases and J by 3 bases, with 13 bases left in between.